What follows is one T cell receptor (beta chain) and its context. These data come from a study of blood T cell repertoires in COVID-19. Looking at the study overall: Italy, Spain and the United States were the sources of the convalescent and acute COVID-19 samples. From T cells, B-cell-depleted T cells, or PBMCs came the material, which was cDNA or gDNA.

Per the original data handling: For nucleated cells, counts were estimated from reference gene primer amplification. The repertoire was sequenced with immunoSEQ multiplex PCR; TCRdb's copy has only in-frame clones and lacks some. V and J calls and clone size follow that table, whereas D and trimming were derived from the DNA. Of 310,000 or so clones detected, roughly 87% appear once; the ten largest clones hold 1%. The CDR3 sequence is 14 residues long. Germline CDR1 KGHSH, CDR2 LQKENI. Trimming cost V 3 bases and J 6 bases; bases outside gene matches: 3. This clonotype was sampled from a man in his fifties with active or convalescent COVID-19. Specimen: peripheral blood. The chain employs TRBV18 and TRBJ1-5, with 9 bases matching TRBD1. The CDR3 here is CASSPTGGLQPQHF. CDR3 coding DNA: TGTGCCAGCTCACCTACAGGGGGCCTTCAGCCCCAGCATTTT.